This paragraph reports one TCR beta chain. The CDR3 end shows no conserved phenylalanine or tryptophan, and so a read error is likely. No DNA is shown, since the ends of the CDR3 on it are uncertain; the CDR3 is the one TCRdb lists. Data came from immunoSEQ multiplex PCR; TCRdb stores just in-frame clones and leaves some out. The table includes 220,000 or so clones, 82% detected once. The sample belongs to a study of blood T cell repertoires in COVID-19. The wider study: Spain, Italy and the United States supplied samples that represented acute and convalescent COVID-19. PBMCs, B-cell-depleted T cells, or T cells provided the cDNA or gDNA that made up the material.

The material sequenced was peripheral blood. The receptor was derived from a woman of 80 years or more with COVID-19, enrolled during active disease.

This chain's CDR3 is CARSLAPGGELS. The chain has TRBV5-3 and TRBJ1-2; the table's D call TRBD1 went unverified against the DNA. TRBV5-3 is an open reading frame, and its role is uncertain. The CDR3 adds up to 12 amino acids, both ends counted.